The 5 T cell receptor beta chains presented below share a single source sample, sequenced in a study of CD8 T cells in Susac syndrome. An amount of RNA that ranged from roughly 0.45 to 1 ug was reverse transcribed with random hexamers. Each CDR3 protein is one row after TCRdb ran MiXCR on the immunoSEQ multiplex PCR reads. This sample has a few hundred thousand distinct CDR3 sequences, with 75% to 90% found just once. The sample was CD8+ T cells from PBMCs. Receptors originate from a human donor with multiple sclerosis.

The CDR3 bases are TGTGCCAGCAGCTTAGGTCCAGGGCCCAACCGAAACTATGGCTACACCTTC. Protein sequence: CASSLGPGPNRNYGYTF. V usage is TRBV7-9 and J usage is TRBJ1-2, with D tentatively TRBD1 (5 bases). The germline CDR1 and CDR2 sequences are SEHNR and FQNEAQ (reference sequence). CDR3 length: 17 amino acids. V lost 1 base to trimming and J lost 2 bases, with 17 bases between them.

This clonotype has a handful of counts. This sequence joins TRBV6-1 and TRBJ2-7; D not certain. V lost 3 bases, J lost 6 bases, and 12 bases lay in between. CDR3 size: 13 residues. Germline V gene sequence: CDR1 MNHNS, CDR2 SASEGT. The CDR3: CASSDEPQGEQYF. CDR3 nucleotides: TGTGCCAGCAGTGATGAGCCACAAGGCGAGCAGTACTTC.

This sequence joins TRBV27 and TRBJ2-6; D gene uncertain. The germline V gene has CDR1 MNHEY and CDR2 SMNVEV (reference sequence). CDR3 length: 14 amino acids. Trimming removed 4 bases at V and 2 bases at J, with 6 bases between. The CDR3 nucleotides are TGTGCCAGCAGTTGGGCAACTGGGGCCAACGTCCTGACTTTC. Its translation: CASSWATGANVLTF.

The chain links TRBV6-1 to TRBJ1-1, with 8 bases fitting TRBD1. The CDR3 length is 16 residues. Germline V gene data show CDR1 as MNHNS and CDR2 as SASEGT. Trimming at V came to 6 bases and at J to 0 bases, leaving 9 bases not matched to a gene. In nucleotides, the CDR3 is TGTGCCAGCAGCCTACAGGGGGGGATAATGAACACTGAAGCTTTCTTT. This encodes CASSLQGGIMNTEAFF.

The chain links TRBV29-1 to TRBJ1-3; D may be TRBD1 (6 bases). From germline, CDR1 is SQVTM and CDR2 ANQGSEA. V was cut by 6 bases and J by 6 bases, with 21 bases left in between. The CDR3 covers 15 residues. The CDR3 reads CSVAARGAPENTIYF. CDR3 DNA sequence: TGCAGCGTGGCCGCCCGGGGGGCGCCTGAAAACACCATATATTTT.